These 21 T cell receptor beta chains originate from one sample sequenced in a study of T cell responses to AZD1222 COVID-19 vaccine. Assay used: immunoSEQ multiplex PCR; TCRdb lists only in-frame clones, some missing. The sample carries under 200,000 clones, over 75% recorded once. The sequencing used peripheral blood, collected on day 0 of AZD1222 vaccination. The source of these receptors is an adult in good health.

This clone appeared a single time. This chain links TRBV11-2 with TRBJ2-5; D is unclear. Trimming left V 5 bases short and J 4 bases short, with 14 bases between. Germline CDR1 reads SGHAT; CDR2 reads FQNNGV. CDR3 length: 14 residues. The CDR3 DNA follows: TGTGCCAGCAGCCCTCTGGTTGTTGGAGAGACCCAGTACTTC. Its protein product is CASSPLVVGETQYF.

This chain uses TRBV7-9 with TRBJ1-2; no clear D. V was clipped by 5 bases and J by 2 bases, with 12 bases between them. Per germline, CDR1 SEHNR and CDR2 FQNEAQ (reference sequence). This CDR3 is built from 14 residues. The CDR3, as DNA: TGTGCCAGCAGCCGAACCGACATAAACTATGGCTACACCTTC. Translated, it gives CASSRTDINYGYTF.

V and J are TRBV7-9 and TRBJ1-1; D is unclear. This CDR3 is 15 amino acids long. The V and J ends lost 2 bases and 2 bases respectively, with 12 bases between them. Germline loops: CDR1 SEHNR, CDR2 FQNEAQ (reference sequence). CDR3 nucleotides: TGTGCCAGCAGCTTATCGCGAACAGCAAACACTGAAGCTTTCTTT. Protein: CASSLSRTANTEAFF.

CDR3 in amino acids: CASTSGAPEQYF. The CDR3 DNA sequence: TGTGCCAGCACCTCGGGAGCCCCCGAGCAGTACTTC. The chain joins TRBV12-3 or TRBV12-4 to TRBJ2-7; tentatively, D is TRBD2 (6 bases). The CDR3 sequence is 12 residues long. The V gene lost 7 bases and the J gene lost 6 bases, with 13 bases spanning the gap.

V gene TRBV4-1 combines with J gene TRBJ1-1; D unresolved. This CDR3 spans 15 amino acids. Germline CDR1 MGHRA, CDR2 YSYEKL. V lost 0 bases, J lost 2 bases, and 10 bases lay in between. In DNA, the CDR3 is TGCGCCAGCAGCCAAGAGGCCACAGTCAACACTGAAGCTTTCTTT. Protein sequence: CASSQEATVNTEAFF.

The chain has TRBV18 and TRBJ2-3; the D is unclear. This CDR3 contains 14 residues. Trimming pared 3 bases from V and 2 bases from J, leaving 9 bases between. CDR1 is KGHSH and CDR2 is LQKENI in the germline V gene. The CDR3 here is CASSPALNTDTQYF. Written as DNA, the CDR3 is TGTGCCAGCTCACCGGCCCTAAACACAGATACGCAGTATTTT.

The rearrangement links TRBV7-9 to TRBJ1-1, with no clear D. V lost 0 bases and J lost 1, with 6 bases in between. The CDR3 length is 14 residues. The germline gives CDR1 SEHNR, CDR2 FQNEAQ (reference sequence). DNA for the CDR3: TGTGCCAGCAGCTTAGCGCGCGAGAACACTGAAGCTTTCTTT. This translates into CASSLARENTEAFF. Together with reference TRBV7-9 and TRBJ1-1, the CDR3 gives the full variable domain: DTGVSQNPRHKITKRGQNVTFRCDPISEHNRLYWYRQTLGQGPEFLTYFQNEAQLEKSRLLSDRFSAERPKGSFSTLEIQRTEQGDSAMYLCASSLARENTEAFFGQGTRLTVV.

The V call is TRBV7-9, the J call TRBJ1-1; weak D call: TRBD1 (6 bases). V lost 9 bases and J lost 2, with 19 bases in between. From germline, CDR1 is SEHNR and CDR2 FQNEAQ (reference sequence). The CDR3 is made up of 15 amino acids. The CDR3 sequence: CASPNPRDTNTEAFF. The CDR3 DNA is TGTGCCAGTCCAAATCCGAGGGACACAAACACTGAAGCTTTCTTT.

J is TRBJ1-4 and V is TRBV18; D is undetermined. In germline, CDR1 is KGHSH, CDR2 LQKENI. V shed 2 bases and J shed 3 bases, with 7 bases lying between them. This CDR3 is 14 amino acids long. CDR3 amino acids: CASSPRRANEKLFF. In nucleotides, the CDR3 is TGTGCCAGCTCACCAAGGCGGGCTAATGAAAAACTGTTTTTT. Full variable domain (outside the CDR3, taken from reference TRBV18 and TRBJ1-4): NAGVMQNPRHLVRRRGQEARLRCSPMKGHSHVYWYRQLPEEGLKFMVYLQKENIIDESGMPKERFSAEFPKEGPSILRIQQVVRGDSAAYFCASSPRRANEKLFFGSGTQLSVL.

This clone was observed a handful of times. The V call is TRBV6-5, the J call TRBJ1-2, with D hard to call. V was pared by 4 bases and J by 4 bases, with 16 bases between. CDR1 is MNHEY and CDR2 is SVGAGI in the germline V gene. This CDR3 comprises 15 residues. The CDR3 DNA follows: TGTGCCAGCAGTTCGAGCATGGCCCAGTTCTATGGCTACACCTTC. Its translation is CASSSSMAQFYGYTF.

This chain connects TRBV28 to TRBJ1-4; 8 nucleotides line up with TRBD1. J was trimmed by 3 bases and V by 4 bases; bases with no gene match: 10. Germline V CDR1 and CDR2: MDHEN, SYDVKM. This CDR3 is 17 amino acids long. This CDR3 is CASSYDRGGMANEKLFF. In nucleotides, the CDR3 is TGTGCCAGCAGTTATGACAGGGGAGGTATGGCTAATGAAAAACTGTTTTTT.

The gene calls are TRBV28 and TRBJ1-3, with 7 bases aligning to TRBD1. V was clipped by 7 bases and J by 5 bases; unmatched bases: 11. Germline V gene sequence: CDR1 MDHEN, CDR2 SYDVKM. This CDR3 comprises 15 residues. The DNA of the CDR3 is TGTGCCAGCACCGGAACCGGGACAGCGAGAAACACCATATATTTT. This gives the protein CASTGTGTARNTIYF.

CDR3 amino acids: CASSLGGTGGGNTIYF. The DNA of the CDR3 is TGTGCCAGCAGCTTAGGCGGGACAGGGGGTGGAAACACCATATATTTT. The V call is TRBV7-9, the J call TRBJ1-3, with 11 positions matching TRBD1. Germline V gene data show CDR1 as SEHNR and CDR2 as FQNEAQ (reference sequence). Trimming at V came to 1 base and at J to 3 bases, leaving 2 bases not matched to a gene. CDR3 size: 16 residues. The full variable domain, rest sourced from reference TRBV7-9 and TRBJ1-3, is DTGVSQNPRHKITKRGQNVTFRCDPISEHNRLYWYRQTLGQGPEFLTYFQNEAQLEKSRLLSDRFSAERPKGSFSTLEIQRTEQGDSAMYLCASSLGGTGGGNTIYFGEGSWLTVV.

This rearrangement joins TRBV15 to TRBJ1-6; 9 nucleotides agree with TRBD1. The CDR3 loop spans 16 amino acids. Germline trimming cut 0 bases from V and 5 bases from J; bases unmatched to any gene: 2. Germline CDR1 reads LNHNV; CDR2 reads YYDKDF (reference sequence). In DNA form, the CDR3 reads TGTGCCACCAGCAGAGAGGGGACAGGGAATAATTCACCCCTCCACTTT. This codes for CATSREGTGNNSPLHF.

J is TRBJ2-7 and V is TRBV15; 7 bases are shared with TRBD1. This CDR3 has 15 residues. Per germline, CDR1 LNHNV and CDR2 YYDKDF (reference sequence). With V trimmed by 0 bases and J by 2 bases, 4 bases remained unmatched. In DNA form, the CDR3 reads TGTGCCACCAGCAGAGATCTGGGACAGACCTACGAGCAGTACTTC. It translates to CATSRDLGQTYEQYF.

This clone was observed once. The chain links TRBV29-1 to TRBJ1-1; weak D call: TRBD1 (5 bases). The V gene lost 4 bases and the J gene lost 3 bases, with 12 bases spanning the gap. CDR1 is SQVTM, CDR2 ANQGSEA, per germline. This CDR3 has 13 amino acids. DNA for the CDR3: TGCAGCGTTGCGGTCCAGGGAGACACTGAAGCTTTCTTT. This codes for CSVAVQGDTEAFF.

This clone was observed a few times. This rearrangement joins TRBV7-6 to TRBJ1-1, with D perhaps matching TRBD1 (5 bases). Between the trimmed V and J ends, which lost 1 base and 5 bases, there was a span of 14 bases. Germline lookup yields CDR1 SGHVS and CDR2 FNYEAQ. The CDR3 totals 15 residues. The DNA for the CDR3 is TGTGCCAGCAGCTTAGTGCCGGGAGGGGTGACTGAAGCTTTCTTT. Its translation: CASSLVPGGVTEAFF.

With regard to this clone: Other nucleotide sequences in the sample specify the same CDR3. The chain is built from TRBV18 and TRBJ1-1; maybe TRBD1 (6 bases). V lost 6 bases and J lost 1, with 9 bases in between. CDR1 and CDR2 (germline): KGHSH, LQKENI. This CDR3 comprises 13 residues. CDR3 loop: CASSPTGNTEAFF. The CDR3 DNA sequence: TGTGCCAGCTCTCCGACAGGGAACACTGAAGCTTTCTTT.

This chain links TRBV12-3 or TRBV12-4 with TRBJ1-2; unclear D gene. The CDR3 has 10 amino acids. V lost 6 bases, J lost 8 bases, and 7 bases lay in between. The CDR3 nucleotides read TGTGCCAGCAGGGGCGGCGGCTACACCTTC. Protein: CASRGGGYTF.

This clone appeared a single time. The chain carries TRBV19 and TRBJ1-1; weak D call: TRBD1 (5 bases). V dropped 7 bases and J dropped 8 bases, with 17 bases sitting between them. The CDR3 covers 13 residues. Germline V gives CDR1 LNHDA, CDR2 SQIVND (reference sequence). The CDR3 here is CASTFGGGREAFF. In DNA form, the CDR3 reads TGTGCCAGTACGTTTGGGGGGGGAAGGGAAGCTTTCTTT.

V is TRBV5-6 and J is TRBJ2-1, with D unresolved. The ends were cut back, 4 bases at V and 4 bases at J, with 12 bases in the middle. The CDR3 is 14 amino acids. In germline, CDR1 is SGHDT, CDR2 YYEEEE. The chain's CDR3 is CASSRYTRYNEQFF. CDR3 nucleotide sequence: TGTGCCAGCAGCAGATATACTCGATACAATGAGCAGTTCTTC.